Here is one T cell receptor beta chain with its context. The antigen is not known. RNA transcripts provided the template for amplifying TCR beta CDR3 regions. HTBI primers were employed in first-round RT-PCR, then a second-round multiplex PCR followed. Via MiXCR, TCRdb re-called the multiplex PCR reads, giving one row per CDR3 protein. Of over 650,000 distinct CDR3 sequences listed, over 40% are singletons. The sample belongs to a study of Graves' ophthalmopathy and Graves' hyperthyroidism. Study summary: Peripheral blood sampling occurred at initial diagnosis, before any treatment. Study outcomes and limitations: Ophthalmopathy could be told apart from stable hyperthyroidism by a 13-signature model (about 90% sensitivity, around 78% specificity). Blood also held most thyroid clonotypes expanded above 0.001 frequency.

Presentation of ophthalmopathy in the donors involved moderate-to-severe activity, CAS ≥3, NOSPECS ≥4 and a duration under 3 months. This CDR3 region has 15 residues. V gave up 5 bases and J gave up 8 bases, with 18 bases separating them. Germline V lookup: CDR1 KGHDR, CDR2 SFDVKD. Source material: peripheral blood. This chain uses TRBV24-1 with TRBJ1-3; D is unresolved. This receptor was identified in an adult man with Graves' ophthalmopathy. This CDR3 reads CATSAPPNYGYTIYF. The CDR3 DNA reads as TGTGCCACCAGTGCCCCTCCGAACTATGGCTACACCATATATTTT.